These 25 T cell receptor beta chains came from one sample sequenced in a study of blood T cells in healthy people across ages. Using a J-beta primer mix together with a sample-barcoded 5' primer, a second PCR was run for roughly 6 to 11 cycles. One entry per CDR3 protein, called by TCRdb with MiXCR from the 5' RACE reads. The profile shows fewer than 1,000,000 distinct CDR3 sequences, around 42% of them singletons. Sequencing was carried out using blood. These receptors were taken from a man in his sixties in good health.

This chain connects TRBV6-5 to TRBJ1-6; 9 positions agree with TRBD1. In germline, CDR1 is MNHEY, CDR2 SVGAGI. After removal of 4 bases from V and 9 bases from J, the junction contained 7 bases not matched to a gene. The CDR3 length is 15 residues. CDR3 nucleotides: TGTGCCAGCAGTTCATGGACAGGGGTTGCTTCACCCCTCCACTTT. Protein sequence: CASSSWTGVASPLHF.

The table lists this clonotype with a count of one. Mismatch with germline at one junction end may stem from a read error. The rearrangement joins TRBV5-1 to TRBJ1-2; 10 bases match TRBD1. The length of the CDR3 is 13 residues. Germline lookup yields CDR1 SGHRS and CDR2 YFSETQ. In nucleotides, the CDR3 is TGCGCCGGCAGCAGAGGACAGGGGGATGGCTACACCTTC. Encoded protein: CAGSRGQGDGYTF.

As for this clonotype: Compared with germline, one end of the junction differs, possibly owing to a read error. CDR3 amino acids: CAGSLGLAGAYEQYF. The CDR3 DNA reads as TGCGCCGGCAGCTTGGGCCTAGCGGGGGCTTACGAGCAGTACTTC. V and J are TRBV5-1 and TRBJ2-5, with 10 nucleotides matching TRBD2. The J call may not be correct, given that the DNA end is closer to TRBJ2-7. CDR1 and CDR2 from the germline V gene are SGHRS and YFSETQ. The CDR3 totals 15 residues.

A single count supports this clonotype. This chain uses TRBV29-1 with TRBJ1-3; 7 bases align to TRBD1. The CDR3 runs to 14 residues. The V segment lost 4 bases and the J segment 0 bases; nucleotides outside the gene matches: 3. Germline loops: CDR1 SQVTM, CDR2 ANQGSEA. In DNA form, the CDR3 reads TGCAGCGTTGTCGGGACAGCCTCTGGAAACACCATATATTTT. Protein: CSVVGTASGNTIYF.

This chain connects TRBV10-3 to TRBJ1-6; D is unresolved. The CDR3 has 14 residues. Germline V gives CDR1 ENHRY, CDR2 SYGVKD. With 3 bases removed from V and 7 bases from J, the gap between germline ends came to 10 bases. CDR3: CAISDDVRNSPLHF. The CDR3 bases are TGTGCCATCAGTGACGACGTTAGGAATTCACCCCTCCACTTT.

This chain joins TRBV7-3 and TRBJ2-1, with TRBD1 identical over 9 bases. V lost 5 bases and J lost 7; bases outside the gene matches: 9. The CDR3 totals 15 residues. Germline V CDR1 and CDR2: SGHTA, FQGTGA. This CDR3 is CASSISDRGRNEQFF. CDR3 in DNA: TGTGCCAGCAGCATCTCGGACAGGGGCAGAAATGAGCAGTTCTTC.

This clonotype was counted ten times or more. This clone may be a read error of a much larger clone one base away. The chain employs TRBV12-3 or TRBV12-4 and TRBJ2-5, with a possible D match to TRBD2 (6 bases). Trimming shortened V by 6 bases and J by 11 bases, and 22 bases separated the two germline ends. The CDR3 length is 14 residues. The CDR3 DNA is TGTGCCAGCAGCGGTGGGACTCCGGGCGAGGAGCAGTACTTC. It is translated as CASSGGTPGEEQYF.

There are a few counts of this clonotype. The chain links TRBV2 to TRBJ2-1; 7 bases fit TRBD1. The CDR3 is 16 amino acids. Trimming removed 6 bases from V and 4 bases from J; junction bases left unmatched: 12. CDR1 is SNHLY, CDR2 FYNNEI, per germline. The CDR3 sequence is CASRPGGRGLYNEQFF. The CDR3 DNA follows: TGTGCCAGCAGGCCAGGGGGTCGCGGACTTTACAATGAGCAGTTCTTC.

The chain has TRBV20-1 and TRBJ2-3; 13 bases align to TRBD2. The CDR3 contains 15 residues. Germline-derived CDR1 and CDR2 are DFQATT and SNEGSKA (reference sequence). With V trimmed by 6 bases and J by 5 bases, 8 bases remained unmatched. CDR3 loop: CSAELAGGPKDTQYF. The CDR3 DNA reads TGCAGTGCCGAACTAGCGGGGGGGCCGAAAGATACGCAGTATTTT.

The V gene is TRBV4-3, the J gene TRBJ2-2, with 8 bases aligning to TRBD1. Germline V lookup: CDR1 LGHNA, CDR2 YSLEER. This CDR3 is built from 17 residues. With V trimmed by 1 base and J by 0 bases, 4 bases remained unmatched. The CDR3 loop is CASSQGNRGANTGELFF. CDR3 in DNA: TGCGCCAGCAGCCAAGGCAACAGGGGGGCGAACACCGGGGAGCTGTTTTTT.

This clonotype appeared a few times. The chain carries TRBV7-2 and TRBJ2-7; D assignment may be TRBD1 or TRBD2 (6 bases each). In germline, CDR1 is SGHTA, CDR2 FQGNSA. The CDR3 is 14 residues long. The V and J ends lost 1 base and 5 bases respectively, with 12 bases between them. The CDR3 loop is CASSLVRGRHEQYF. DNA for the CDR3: TGTGCCAGCAGCTTAGTTCGGGGGCGGCACGAGCAGTACTTC.

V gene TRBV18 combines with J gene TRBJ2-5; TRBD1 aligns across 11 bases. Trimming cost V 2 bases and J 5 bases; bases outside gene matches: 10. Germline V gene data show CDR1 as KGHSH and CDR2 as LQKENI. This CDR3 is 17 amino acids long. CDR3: CASSPITDRGRGETQYF. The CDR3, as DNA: TGTGCCAGCTCACCAATAACGGACAGGGGGCGCGGGGAGACCCAGTACTTC.

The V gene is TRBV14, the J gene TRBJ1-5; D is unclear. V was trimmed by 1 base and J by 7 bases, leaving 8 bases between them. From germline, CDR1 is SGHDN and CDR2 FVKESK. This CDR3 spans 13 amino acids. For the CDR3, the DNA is TGTGCCAGCAGCCAAGGGTGGGGACAGCCCCAGCATTTT. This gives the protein CASSQGWGQPQHF. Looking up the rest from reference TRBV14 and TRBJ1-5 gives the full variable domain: EAGVTQFPSHSVIEKGQTVTLRCDPISGHDNLYWYRRVMGKEIKFLLHFVKESKQDESGMPNNRFLAERTGGTYSTLKVQPAELEDSGVYFCASSQGWGQPQHFGDGTRLSIL.

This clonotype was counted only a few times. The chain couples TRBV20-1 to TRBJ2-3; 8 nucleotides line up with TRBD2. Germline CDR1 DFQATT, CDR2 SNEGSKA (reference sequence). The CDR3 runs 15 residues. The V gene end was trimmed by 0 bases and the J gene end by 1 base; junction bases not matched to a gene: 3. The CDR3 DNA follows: TGCAGTGCTAGAGATGGAGCGGGGGGCACAGATACGCAGTATTTT. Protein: CSARDGAGGTDTQYF.

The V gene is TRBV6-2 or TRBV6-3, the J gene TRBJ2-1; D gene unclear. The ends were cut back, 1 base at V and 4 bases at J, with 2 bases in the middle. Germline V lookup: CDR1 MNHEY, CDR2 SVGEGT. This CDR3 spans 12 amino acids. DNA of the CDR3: TGTGCCAGCAGTTACTGGTACAATGAGCAGTTCTTC. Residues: CASSYWYNEQFF.

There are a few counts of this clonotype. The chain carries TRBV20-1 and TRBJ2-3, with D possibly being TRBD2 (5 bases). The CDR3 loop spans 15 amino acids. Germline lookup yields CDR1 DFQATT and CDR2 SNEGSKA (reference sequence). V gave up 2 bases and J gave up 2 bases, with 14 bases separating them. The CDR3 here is CSARLRALLTDTQYF. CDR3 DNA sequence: TGCAGTGCTAGATTGCGGGCGCTACTCACAGATACGCAGTATTTT.

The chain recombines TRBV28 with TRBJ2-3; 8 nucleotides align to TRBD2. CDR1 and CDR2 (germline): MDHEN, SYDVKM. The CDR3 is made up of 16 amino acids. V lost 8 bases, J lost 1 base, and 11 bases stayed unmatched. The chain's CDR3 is CASGPLRGARTDTQYF. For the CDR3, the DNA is TGTGCCAGCGGACCCTTGCGGGGGGCGCGCACAGATACGCAGTATTTT.

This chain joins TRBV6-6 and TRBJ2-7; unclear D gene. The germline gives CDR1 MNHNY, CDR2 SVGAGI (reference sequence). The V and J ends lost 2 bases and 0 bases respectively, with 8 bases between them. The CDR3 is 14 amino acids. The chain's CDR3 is CASSYLHSSYEQYF. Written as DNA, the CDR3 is TGTGCCAGCAGTTACCTACACAGCTCCTACGAGCAGTACTTC.

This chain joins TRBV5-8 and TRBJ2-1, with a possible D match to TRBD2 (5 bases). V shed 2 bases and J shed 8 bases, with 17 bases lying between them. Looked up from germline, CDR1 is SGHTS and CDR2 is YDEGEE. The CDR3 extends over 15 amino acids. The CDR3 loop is CASSFGRRFGDEQFF. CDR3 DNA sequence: TGTGCCAGCAGCTTTGGTCGGCGGTTCGGGGATGAGCAGTTCTTC.

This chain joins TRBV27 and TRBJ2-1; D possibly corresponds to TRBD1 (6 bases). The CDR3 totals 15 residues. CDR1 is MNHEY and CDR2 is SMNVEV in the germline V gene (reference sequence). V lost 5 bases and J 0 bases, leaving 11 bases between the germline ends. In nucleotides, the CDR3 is TGTGCCAGCAGTCCGAGGGGGTTCTCCTACAATGAGCAGTTCTTC. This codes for CASSPRGFSYNEQFF.

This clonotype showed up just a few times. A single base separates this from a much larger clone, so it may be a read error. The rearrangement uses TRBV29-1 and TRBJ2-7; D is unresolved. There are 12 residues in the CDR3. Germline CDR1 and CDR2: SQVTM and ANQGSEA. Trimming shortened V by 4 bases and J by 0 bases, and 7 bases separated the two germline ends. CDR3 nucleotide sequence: TGCAGCGTTGGGGCGAGCTCCTACGAGCAGTACTTC. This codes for CSVGASSYEQYF.

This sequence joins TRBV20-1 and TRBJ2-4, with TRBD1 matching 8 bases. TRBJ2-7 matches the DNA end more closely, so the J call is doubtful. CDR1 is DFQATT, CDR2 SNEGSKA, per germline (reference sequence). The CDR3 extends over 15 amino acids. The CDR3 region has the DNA TGCAGTGCTCATCCAATGACAGGGGCAACCTACGAGCAGTACTTC. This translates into CSAHPMTGATYEQYF.

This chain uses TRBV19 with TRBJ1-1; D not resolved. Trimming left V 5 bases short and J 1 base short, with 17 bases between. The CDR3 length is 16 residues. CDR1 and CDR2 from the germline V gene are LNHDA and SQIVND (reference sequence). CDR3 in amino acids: CASSRPGSSGNTEAFF. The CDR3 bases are TGTGCCAGTAGTCGTCCTGGGTCTTCTGGGAACACTGAAGCTTTCTTT. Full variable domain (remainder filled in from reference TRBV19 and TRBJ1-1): DGGITQSPKYLFRKEGQNVTLSCEQNLNHDAMYWYRQDPGQGLRLIYYSQIVNDFQKGDIAEGYSVSREKKESFPLTVTSAQKNPTAFYLCASSRPGSSGNTEAFFGQGTRLTVV.

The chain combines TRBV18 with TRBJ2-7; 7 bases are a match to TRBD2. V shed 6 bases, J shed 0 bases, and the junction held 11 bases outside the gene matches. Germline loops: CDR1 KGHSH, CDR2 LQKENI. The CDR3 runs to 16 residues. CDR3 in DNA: TGTGCCAGCTCTCAATTCCCCAGCGGGGCCTCCTACGAGCAGTACTTC. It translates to CASSQFPSGASYEQYF. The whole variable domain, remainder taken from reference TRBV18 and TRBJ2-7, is NAGVMQNPRHLVRRRGQEARLRCSPMKGHSHVYWYRQLPEEGLKFMVYLQKENIIDESGMPKERFSAEFPKEGPSILRIQQVVRGDSAAYFCASSQFPSGASYEQYFGPGTRLTVT.

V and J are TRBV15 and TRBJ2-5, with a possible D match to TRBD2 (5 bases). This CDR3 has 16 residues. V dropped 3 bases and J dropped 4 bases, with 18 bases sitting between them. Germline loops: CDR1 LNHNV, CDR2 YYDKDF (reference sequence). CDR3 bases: TGTGCCACCAGCAGTCGAGCGGCGGCCCCAAGAGAGACCCAGTACTTC. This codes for CATSSRAAAPRETQYF.